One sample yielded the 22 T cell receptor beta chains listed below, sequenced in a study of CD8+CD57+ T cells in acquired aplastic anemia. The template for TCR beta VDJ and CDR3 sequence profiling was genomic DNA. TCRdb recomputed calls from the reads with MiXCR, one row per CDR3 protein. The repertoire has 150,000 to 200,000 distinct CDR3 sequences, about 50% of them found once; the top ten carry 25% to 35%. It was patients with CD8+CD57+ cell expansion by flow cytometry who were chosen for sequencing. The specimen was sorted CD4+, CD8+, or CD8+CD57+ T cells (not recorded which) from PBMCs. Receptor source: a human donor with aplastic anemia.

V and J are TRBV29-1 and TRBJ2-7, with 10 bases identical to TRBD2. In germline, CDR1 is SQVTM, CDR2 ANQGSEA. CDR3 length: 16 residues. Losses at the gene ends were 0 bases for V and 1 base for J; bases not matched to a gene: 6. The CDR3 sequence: CSVEEVELAGSYEQYF. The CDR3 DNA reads TGCAGCGTTGAAGAGGTAGAACTAGCGGGATCCTACGAGCAGTACTTC.

CDR3 amino acids: CASSLGEAYEQYF. Written as DNA, the CDR3 is TGTGCCAGCAGCTTAGGGGAGGCATACGAGCAGTACTTC. The gene calls are TRBV7-2 and TRBJ2-7; D is possibly TRBD2 (6 bases). Germline V lookup: CDR1 SGHTA, CDR2 FQGNSA. The CDR3 is 13 residues long. V lost 1 base and J lost 4, with 8 bases in between.

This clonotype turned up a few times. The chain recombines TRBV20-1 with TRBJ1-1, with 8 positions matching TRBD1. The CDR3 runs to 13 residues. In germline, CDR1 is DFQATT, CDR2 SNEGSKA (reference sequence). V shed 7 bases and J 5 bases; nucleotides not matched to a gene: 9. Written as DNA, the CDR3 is TGCAGTGTCCTCGGACAGGGACGGACTGAAGCTTTCTTT. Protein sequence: CSVLGQGRTEAFF.

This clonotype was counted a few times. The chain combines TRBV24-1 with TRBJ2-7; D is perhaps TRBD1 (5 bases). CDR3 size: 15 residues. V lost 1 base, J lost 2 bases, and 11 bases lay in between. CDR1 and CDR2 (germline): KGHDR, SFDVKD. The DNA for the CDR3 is TGTGCCACCAGTGATTTCCGCAGGGCCCCCTACGAGCAGTACTTC. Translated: CATSDFRRAPYEQYF.

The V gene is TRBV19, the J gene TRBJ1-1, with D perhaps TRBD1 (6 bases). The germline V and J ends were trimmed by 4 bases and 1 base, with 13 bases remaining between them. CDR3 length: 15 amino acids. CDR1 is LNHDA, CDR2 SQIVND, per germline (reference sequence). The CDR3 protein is CASSRQGRGNTEAFF. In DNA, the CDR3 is TGTGCCAGTAGTAGGCAGGGGCGTGGGAACACTGAAGCTTTCTTT. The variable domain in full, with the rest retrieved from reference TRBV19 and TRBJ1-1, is DGGITQSPKYLFRKEGQNVTLSCEQNLNHDAMYWYRQDPGQGLRLIYYSQIVNDFQKGDIAEGYSVSREKKESFPLTVTSAQKNPTAFYLCASSRQGRGNTEAFFGQGTRLTVV.

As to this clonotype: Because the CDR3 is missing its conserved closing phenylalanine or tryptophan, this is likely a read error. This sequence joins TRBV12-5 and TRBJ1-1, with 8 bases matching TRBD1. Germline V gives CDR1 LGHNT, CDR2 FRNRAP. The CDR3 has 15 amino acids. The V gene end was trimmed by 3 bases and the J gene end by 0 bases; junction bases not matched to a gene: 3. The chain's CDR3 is CASGFLDRVNTEAFS. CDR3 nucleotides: TGTGCTAGTGGTTTCTTGGACAGGGTGAACACTGAAGCTTTCTCT.

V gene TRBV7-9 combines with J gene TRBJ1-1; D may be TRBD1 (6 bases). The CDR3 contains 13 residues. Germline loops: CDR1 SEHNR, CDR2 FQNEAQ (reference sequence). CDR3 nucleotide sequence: TGTGCTGGGGGCGGGACACTAAACACTGAAGCTTTCTTT. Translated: CAGGGTLNTEAFF.

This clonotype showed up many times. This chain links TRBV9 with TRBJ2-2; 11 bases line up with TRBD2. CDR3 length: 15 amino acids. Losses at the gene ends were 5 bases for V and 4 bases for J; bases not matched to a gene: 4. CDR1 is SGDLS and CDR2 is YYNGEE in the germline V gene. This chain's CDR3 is CASRGGTSGTGELFF. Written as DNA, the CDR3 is TGTGCCAGCAGGGGAGGGACTAGCGGCACCGGGGAGCTGTTTTTT.

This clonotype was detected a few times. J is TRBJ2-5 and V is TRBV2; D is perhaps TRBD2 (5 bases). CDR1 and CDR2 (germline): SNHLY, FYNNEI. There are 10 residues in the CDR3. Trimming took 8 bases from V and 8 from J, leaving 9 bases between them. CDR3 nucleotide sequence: TGTGCCAGCGAGCGGAGAACCCAGTACTTC. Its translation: CASERRTQYF.

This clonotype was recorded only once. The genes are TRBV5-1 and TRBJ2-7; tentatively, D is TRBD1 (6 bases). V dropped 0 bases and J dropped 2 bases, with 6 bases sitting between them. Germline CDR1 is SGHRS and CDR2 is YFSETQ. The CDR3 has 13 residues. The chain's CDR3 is CASSLEGAYEQYF. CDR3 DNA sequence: TGCGCCAGCAGCTTGGAGGGGGCCTACGAGCAGTACTTC.

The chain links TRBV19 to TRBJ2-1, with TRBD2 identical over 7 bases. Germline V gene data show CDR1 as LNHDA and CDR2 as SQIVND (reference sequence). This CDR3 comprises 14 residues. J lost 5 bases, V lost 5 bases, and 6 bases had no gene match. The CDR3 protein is CASSLSGNHNEQFF. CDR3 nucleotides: TGTGCCAGTAGTTTAAGCGGGAATCACAATGAGCAGTTCTTC.

Here the CDR3 DNA reads TGCGCCAGCAGCCATCGGACCAACACTGAAGCTTTCTTT. This sequence encodes CASSHRTNTEAFF. The V and J genes are TRBV4-3 and TRBJ1-1; no firm D call. The CDR3 is made up of 13 amino acids. Germline CDR1 is LGHNA and CDR2 is YSLEER. Trimming cost V 3 bases and J 2 bases, with 7 bases left between them.

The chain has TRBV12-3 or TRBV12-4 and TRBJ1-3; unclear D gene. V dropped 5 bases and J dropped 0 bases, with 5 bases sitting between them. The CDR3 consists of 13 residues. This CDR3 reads CASSTNSGNTIYF. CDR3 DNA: TGTGCCAGCAGTACAAACTCTGGAAACACCATATATTTT.

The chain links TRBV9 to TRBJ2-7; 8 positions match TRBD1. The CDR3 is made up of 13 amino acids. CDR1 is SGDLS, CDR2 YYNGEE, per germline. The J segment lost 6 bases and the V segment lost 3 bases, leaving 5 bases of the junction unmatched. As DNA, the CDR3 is TGTGCCAGCAGCGGTCGACAGGGGAGCGAGCAGTACTTC. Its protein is CASSGRQGSEQYF.

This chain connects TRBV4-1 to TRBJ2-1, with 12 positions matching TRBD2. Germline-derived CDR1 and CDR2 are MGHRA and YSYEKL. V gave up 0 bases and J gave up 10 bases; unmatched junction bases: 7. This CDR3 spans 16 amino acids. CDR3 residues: CASSQDLAGGRAEQFF. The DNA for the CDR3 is TGCGCCAGCAGCCAAGACCTAGCGGGGGGGCGGGCCGAGCAGTTCTTC.

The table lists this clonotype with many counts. The CDR3 here is CASTGAMNTEAFF. The CDR3 DNA is TGTGCCAGCACAGGGGCGATGAACACTGAAGCTTTCTTT. The chain is built from TRBV7-2 and TRBJ1-1, with a possible D match to TRBD1 (6 bases). Germline CDR1 reads SGHTA; CDR2 reads FQGNSA. Trimming shortened V by 7 bases and J by 0 bases, and 9 bases separated the two germline ends. CDR3 size: 13 residues.

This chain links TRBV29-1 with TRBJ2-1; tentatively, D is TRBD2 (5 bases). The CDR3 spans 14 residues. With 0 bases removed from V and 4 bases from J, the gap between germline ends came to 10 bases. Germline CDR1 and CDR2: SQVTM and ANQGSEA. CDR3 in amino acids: CSVEDFPGYNEQFF. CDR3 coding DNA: TGCAGCGTTGAAGACTTTCCGGGGTACAATGAGCAGTTCTTC.

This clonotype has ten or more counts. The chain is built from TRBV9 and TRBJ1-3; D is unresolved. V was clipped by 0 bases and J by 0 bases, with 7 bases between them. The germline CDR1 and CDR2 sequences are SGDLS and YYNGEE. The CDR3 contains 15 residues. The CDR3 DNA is TGTGCCAGCAGCGTAGGGGTAAACTCTGGAAACACCATATATTTT. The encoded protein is CASSVGVNSGNTIYF.

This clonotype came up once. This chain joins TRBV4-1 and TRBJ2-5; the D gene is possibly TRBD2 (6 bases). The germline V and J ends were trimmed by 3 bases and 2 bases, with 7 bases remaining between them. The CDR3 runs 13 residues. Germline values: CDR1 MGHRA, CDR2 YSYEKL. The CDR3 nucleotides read TGCGCCAGCAGCCAGGGACTGCAAGAGACCCAGTACTTC. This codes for CASSQGLQETQYF.

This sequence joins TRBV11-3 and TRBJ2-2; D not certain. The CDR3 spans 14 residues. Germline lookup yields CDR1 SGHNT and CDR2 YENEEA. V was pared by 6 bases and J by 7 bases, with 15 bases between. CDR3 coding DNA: TGTGCCAGCAGTCCCAGAGGCCGTAACGGGGAGCTGTTTTTT. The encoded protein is CASSPRGRNGELFF.

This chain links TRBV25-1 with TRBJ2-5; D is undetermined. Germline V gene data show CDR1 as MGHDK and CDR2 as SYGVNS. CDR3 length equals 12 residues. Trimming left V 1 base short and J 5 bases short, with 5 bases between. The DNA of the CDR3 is TGTGCCAGCAGTGAATCGTGGGAGACCCAGTACTTC. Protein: CASSESWETQYF.

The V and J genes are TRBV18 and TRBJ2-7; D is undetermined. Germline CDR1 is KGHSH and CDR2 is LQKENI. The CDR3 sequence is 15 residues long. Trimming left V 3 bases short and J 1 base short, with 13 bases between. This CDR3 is CASSPRAGVSYEQYF. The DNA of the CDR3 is TGTGCCAGCTCACCCCGGGCTGGGGTTTCCTACGAGCAGTACTTC.